A single sample is the source of the 32 T cell receptor beta chains below, sequenced in a study of blood T cells in healthy people across ages. A second PCR, run for roughly 7 to 11 cycles, used a sample-barcoded 5' primer plus a J-beta primer mix. In TCRdb, the 5' RACE reads were re-called with MiXCR into one record per CDR3 protein. The data contain about 1.4 million distinct CDR3 sequences, around 55% of them singletons. Source material: blood. The receptors shown here come from a young man in good health.

Only a few counts were recorded for this clonotype. The chain joins TRBV27 to TRBJ2-3; the D is unclear. Trimming left V 3 bases short and J 7 bases short, with 14 bases between. Germline V CDR1 and CDR2: MNHEY, SMNVEV (reference sequence). The CDR3 has 14 amino acids. The CDR3 is CASSFGSPENTQYF. The CDR3 bases are TGTGCCAGCAGTTTTGGCTCTCCCGAAAATACGCAGTATTTT.

This chain links TRBV9 with TRBJ2-3; D possibly uses TRBD1 or TRBD2 (5 bases each). This CDR3 region has 17 residues. From germline, CDR1 is SGDLS and CDR2 YYNGEE. V gave up 1 base and J gave up 3 bases, with 18 bases separating them. CDR3 coding DNA: TGTGCCAGCAGCGTATACGACAGACTAAAGATGACAGATACGCAGTATTTT. This gives the protein CASSVYDRLKMTDTQYF.

This chain links TRBV28 with TRBJ1-5; D is unclear. CDR3 length: 17 amino acids. V lost 7 bases and J lost 0, with 19 bases in between. Germline lookup yields CDR1 MDHEN and CDR2 SYDVKM. The CDR3 sequence is CASTPSLGIGSNQPQHF. CDR3 DNA: TGTGCCAGCACCCCCAGTTTGGGGATTGGTAGCAATCAGCCCCAGCATTTT.

The gene calls are TRBV18 and TRBJ1-1; D is perhaps TRBD1 (5 bases). The germline gives CDR1 KGHSH, CDR2 LQKENI. There are 16 residues in the CDR3. V lost 3 bases and J lost 3, with 17 bases in between. The chain's CDR3 is CASSPQTERRDTEAFF. The CDR3 DNA reads TGTGCCAGCTCACCTCAGACAGAACGGAGGGACACTGAAGCTTTCTTT.

This clonotype was seen more than once but under ten times. V and J are TRBV28 and TRBJ2-5, with 8 bases aligning to TRBD1. Matching the DNA end better, TRBJ2-7 makes the J call doubtful. CDR3 length equals 15 residues. The germline CDR1 and CDR2 sequences are MDHEN and SYDVKM. The CDR3, as DNA: TGTGCCAGCAGTTTGGGGGACAGGTCTGACAACGAGCAGTACTTC. Translation gives CASSLGDRSDNEQYF.

This clonotype was observed a few times. The chain links TRBV2 to TRBJ2-7; possibly TRBD1 for D (5 bases). Trimming cost V 4 bases and J 2 bases, with 12 bases left between them. Germline V gives CDR1 SNHLY, CDR2 FYNNEI. The CDR3 runs 14 residues. The CDR3 DNA is TGTGCCAGCAGTGTCCAGGCCAGGGCCTACGAGCAGTACTTC. This codes for CASSVQARAYEQYF.

The V and J genes are TRBV4-3 and TRBJ2-3; TRBD1 matches at 10 bases. The ends lost 0 bases at V and 6 bases at J; junction bases unmatched: 6. Per the germline V gene, CDR1 is LGHNA and CDR2 is YSLEER. The length of the CDR3 is 16 residues. CDR3 nucleotide sequence: TGCGCCAGCAGCCAAGAATGGGACAGGGGAAGGGATACGCAGTATTTT. This gives the protein CASSQEWDRGRDTQYF.

The V gene is TRBV20-1, the J gene TRBJ2-3; D remains ambiguous. Germline V gives CDR1 DFQATT, CDR2 SNEGSKA (reference sequence). V was shortened by 0 bases and J by 0 bases, with 7 bases between the two germline ends. This CDR3 has 14 residues. This CDR3 reads CSARDRYSTDTQYF. CDR3 DNA sequence: TGCAGTGCTAGAGATCGCTATAGCACAGATACGCAGTATTTT.

This clonotype was picked up a small number of times. The chain combines TRBV2 with TRBJ2-2; D might be TRBD2 (6 bases). This CDR3 contains 16 residues. Trimming removed 4 bases from V and 10 bases from J, with 22 bases in between. Germline V lookup: CDR1 SNHLY, CDR2 FYNNEI. The CDR3 spells CASSASESLVSEELFF. CDR3 nucleotide sequence: TGTGCCAGCAGTGCTAGCGAGTCCTTAGTCAGCGAGGAGCTGTTTTTT.

The gene calls are TRBV12-3 or TRBV12-4 and TRBJ2-7; TRBD2 matches at 9 bases. The end of the DNA aligns better with TRBJ2-5, so the J call may be wrong. The CDR3 length is 16 residues. This chain's CDR3 is CASSLVSAGGKETQYF. CDR3 DNA sequence: TGTGCCAGCAGTTTAGTGAGTGCGGGGGGGAAAGAGACCCAGTACTTC.

The chain recombines TRBV27 with TRBJ2-3; D unresolved. Trimming shortened V by 8 bases and J by 3 bases, and 18 bases separated the two germline ends. The CDR3 spans 15 residues. Germline CDR1 MNHEY, CDR2 SMNVEV (reference sequence). In nucleotides, the CDR3 is TGTGCCAGCTCCTTCGGGTGGATAGATACAGATACGCAGTATTTT. Its translation is CASSFGWIDTDTQYF.

This clonotype came up a few times. The rearrangement uses TRBV15 and TRBJ1-2; no reliable D call. The CDR3 consists of 13 residues. V was shortened by 0 bases and J by 7 bases, with 9 bases between the two germline ends. Germline CDR1 and CDR2: LNHNV and YYDKDF (reference sequence). The DNA of the CDR3 is TGTGCCACCAGCAGAGATCGGCGCTTTGGCTACACCTTC. It is translated as CATSRDRRFGYTF.

The chain couples TRBV20-1 to TRBJ2-1, with 7 bases that match TRBD1. The CDR3 has 16 amino acids. Germline CDR1 is DFQATT and CDR2 is SNEGSKA (reference sequence). V lost 6 bases and J lost 2; bases outside the gene matches: 13. The CDR3 region has the DNA TGCAGTGCCCGACCTTCGGACAGGTCCACCTACAATGAGCAGTTCTTC. Encoded protein: CSARPSDRSTYNEQFF.

The J gene is TRBJ2-3, the V gene TRBV12-3 or TRBV12-4; the D gene is possibly TRBD2 (7 bases). The CDR3 runs 21 residues. The V gene lost 5 bases and the J gene lost 0 bases, with 30 bases spanning the gap. The CDR3 loop reads CASSRKAGHSLLFSSTDTQYF. The CDR3 coding sequence is TGTGCCAGCAGTAGAAAAGCGGGACACTCTCTCCTTTTTAGTAGCACAGATACGCAGTATTTT.

The rearrangement uses TRBV7-6 and TRBJ1-6; D remains ambiguous. The CDR3 has 12 amino acids. Germline V gene data show CDR1 as SGHVS and CDR2 as FNYEAQ. The V gene lost 4 bases and the J gene lost 5 bases, with 3 bases spanning the gap. This CDR3 is CASSWDNSPLHF. The CDR3 coding sequence is TGTGCCAGCAGCTGGGATAATTCACCCCTCCACTTT.

This clonotype came up a few times. The chain has TRBV13 and TRBJ2-5, with a tentative D call TRBD2 (5 bases). The V gene lost 5 bases and the J gene lost 7 bases, with 14 bases spanning the gap. The CDR3 is 13 residues long. Germline V gene data show CDR1 as PRHDT and CDR2 as FYEKMQ (reference sequence). CDR3 nucleotide sequence: TGTGCCAGCAGCCGAACTAGACCCGGGACCCAGTACTTC. The encoded protein is CASSRTRPGTQYF. The variable domain in full, completed from reference TRBV13 and TRBJ2-5, reads AAGVIQSPRHLIKEKRETATLKCYPIPRHDTVYWYQQGPGQDPQFLISFYEKMQSDKGSIPDRFSAQQFSDYHSELNMSSLELGDSALYFCASSRTRPGTQYFGPGTRLLVL.

This chain links TRBV20-1 with TRBJ1-5; D might be TRBD1 (6 bases). The V gene lost 1 base and the J gene lost 0 bases, with 7 bases spanning the gap. CDR1 is DFQATT, CDR2 SNEGSKA, per germline (reference sequence). The CDR3 is made up of 14 amino acids. As DNA, the CDR3 is TGCAGTGCTAGAGGACAGGTTAGCAATCAGCCCCAGCATTTT. It codes for CSARGQVSNQPQHF.

The chain employs TRBV27 and TRBJ2-1; 7 positions match TRBD2. Trimming took 2 bases from V and 7 from J; bases not matched to a gene: 5. Looked up from germline, CDR1 is MNHEY and CDR2 is SMNVEV (reference sequence). The CDR3 is made up of 14 amino acids. CDR3 nucleotides: TGTGCCAGCAGTTTAGGCGGGAGCGGAAATGAGCAGTTCTTC. The encoded protein is CASSLGGSGNEQFF.

The chain joins TRBV7-2 to TRBJ1-1, with 7 nucleotides matching TRBD1. CDR1 is SGHTA, CDR2 FQGNSA, per germline. This CDR3 has 13 residues. The ends lost 5 bases at V and 10 bases at J; junction bases unmatched: 10. The CDR3 here is CASSTGQFRGAFF. The CDR3, as DNA: TGTGCCAGCAGCACGGGACAGTTCAGGGGAGCTTTCTTT.

This clonotype was picked up a small number of times. The chain has TRBV4-1 and TRBJ2-7, with a possible D match to TRBD2 (5 bases). V was pared by 1 base and J by 3 bases, with 13 bases between. The germline V gene has CDR1 MGHRA and CDR2 YSYEKL. The CDR3 covers 15 residues. The CDR3 sequence: CASSQAPDSYYEQYF. The CDR3 coding sequence is TGCGCCAGCAGCCAAGCCCCGGACTCTTACTACGAGCAGTACTTC.

CDR3 nucleotides: TGTGCCAGCAGCCAAGCGGGGGGGGTCGGTCATGAGCAGTTCTTC. It encodes CASSQAGGVGHEQFF. This chain joins TRBV3-1 and TRBJ2-1; 8 nucleotides agree with TRBD2. Germline V gene sequence: CDR1 LGHDT, CDR2 YNNKEL (reference sequence). V lost 1 base to trimming and J lost 8 bases; unmatched junction nucleotides: 7. The CDR3 is 15 amino acids.

Points on this clonotype: At one of its ends the junction is not consistent with the germline gene, which may arise from a read error. The gene calls are TRBV20-1 and TRBJ2-1, with 16 nucleotides matching TRBD2. The CDR3 runs to 17 residues. Germline lookup yields CDR1 DFQATT and CDR2 SNEGSKA (reference sequence). The CDR3 nucleotides read TGCAGTGCTAGTTCCGGGACTAGCGGGAGGGTATACAATGGGCAGTTCTTC. Its translation: CSASSGTSGRVYNGQFF.

The V and J genes are TRBV20-1 and TRBJ2-3; D gene uncertain. Germline assignment: CDR1 DFQATT and CDR2 SNEGSKA (reference sequence). Trimming removed 0 bases at V and 5 bases at J, with 15 bases between. This CDR3 region has 15 residues. This CDR3 is CSARDLVGSQDTQYF. The CDR3 nucleotides are TGCAGTGCTAGAGATCTTGTCGGCAGCCAAGATACGCAGTATTTT.

The CDR3 sequence is CAGSGSGANVLTF. In nucleotides, the CDR3 is TGTGCCGGTAGTGGCTCTGGGGCCAACGTCCTGACTTTC. This sequence joins TRBV2 and TRBJ2-6; D gene ambiguous. The CDR3 sequence is 13 residues long. The germline gives CDR1 SNHLY, CDR2 FYNNEI. V was cut by 11 bases and J by 0 bases, with 8 bases left in between.

This clonotype was seen a handful of times. This rearrangement joins TRBV6-6 to TRBJ2-7; D is uncertain. The germline V gene encodes CDR1 MNHNY and CDR2 SVGAGI (reference sequence). The CDR3 contains 12 residues. V lost 2 bases and J 5 bases, leaving 7 bases between the germline ends. The CDR3 loop is CASSYRAHEQYF. The CDR3 DNA is TGTGCCAGCAGTTACAGGGCCCACGAGCAGTACTTC.

This clonotype was seen ten or more times. The J gene is TRBJ2-7, the V gene TRBV7-9; no clear D gene. This CDR3 has 12 residues. V was pared by 4 bases and J by 4 bases, with 8 bases between. The germline gives CDR1 SEHNR, CDR2 FQNEAQ (reference sequence). The CDR3 loop is CASSSDLYEQYF. CDR3 in DNA: TGTGCCAGCAGCTCAGACCTATACGAGCAGTACTTC.

This chain connects TRBV4-2 to TRBJ2-3, with D possibly called TRBD1 or TRBD2 (5 bases each). Germline CDR1 reads LGHNA; CDR2 reads YNFKEQ. The CDR3 loop spans 15 amino acids. V lost 4 bases, J lost 0 bases, and 11 bases lay in between. This chain's CDR3 is CASSPRETSTDTQYF. DNA for the CDR3: TGTGCCAGCAGCCCCAGGGAGACTAGCACAGATACGCAGTATTTT.

CDR3 sequence reads: CASSRSGTSPLNEQFF. DNA of the CDR3: TGTGCCAGCTCACGTTCCGGGACTAGCCCCCTAAATGAGCAGTTCTTC. The chain uses TRBV18 and TRBJ2-1, with 9 bases matching TRBD2. The V segment lost 4 bases and the J segment 7 bases; nucleotides outside the gene matches: 11. This CDR3 contains 16 residues. Germline CDR1 KGHSH, CDR2 LQKENI.

The gene calls are TRBV20-1 and TRBJ2-3, with no clear D. V dropped 3 bases and J dropped 5 bases, with 18 bases sitting between them. Looked up from germline, CDR1 is DFQATT and CDR2 is SNEGSKA (reference sequence). There are 15 residues in the CDR3. The CDR3 nucleotides read TGCAGTGCTAGGACCGTGGGTCAGTTCGTAGATACGCAGTATTTT. It specifies CSARTVGQFVDTQYF.

The rearrangement uses TRBV20-1 and TRBJ2-1; D not certain. Per germline, CDR1 DFQATT and CDR2 SNEGSKA (reference sequence). Trimming took off 3 bases at V and 0 bases at J, with 6 bases between the two ends. The CDR3 runs 13 residues. The chain's CDR3 is CSASRSSYNEQFF. For the CDR3, the DNA is TGCAGTGCTAGTCGGAGCTCCTACAATGAGCAGTTCTTC.

This chain connects TRBV25-1 to TRBJ2-5; D uncertain. Germline V gives CDR1 MGHDK, CDR2 SYGVNS. V was trimmed by 2 bases and J by 5 bases, leaving 12 bases between them. This CDR3 contains 14 residues. DNA of the CDR3: TGTGCCAGCAGTGAAAAACTGGGGAAGGAGACCCAGTACTTC. Amino acids: CASSEKLGKETQYF.

CDR3 nucleotide sequence: TGTGCCAGCAGTTACACTACAGGGCGCGCGGAGACCCAGTACTTC. Protein product: CASSYTTGRAETQYF. The chain is built from TRBV6-2 or TRBV6-3 and TRBJ2-7; D is possibly TRBD1 (6 bases). TRBJ2-5 explains the end of the DNA better; the J call may be wrong. Per germline, CDR1 MNHEY and CDR2 SVGEGT. The CDR3 loop spans 15 amino acids.